A single TCR beta chain is shown here with its context. Its cognate antigen is unknown. TCRdb fed the 5' RACE reads into MiXCR, producing one record per CDR3 protein. The table shows about 560,000 distinct CDR3 sequences, with roughly 21% occurring only once. This specimen belongs to a study of T-cell memory formation after mild COVID-19. Overall study results and limits: Balance between CD4 and CD8 was seen in clones contracting day 15 to 85, and a CD4+ lean was seen in later expanders. Second-wave clones that peaked on day 37 lacked confirmed SARS-CoV-2 specificity. Within pre-infection memory, some responding clones were found, suggesting cross-reactive memory joined. Of the contracting clones, CD4+ ones lay mainly in CM and EM, and CD8+ ones in EMRA.

The CDR3 loop spans 16 amino acids. This chain joins TRBV21-1 and TRBJ2-7; the D call TRBD1 from the table was never checked on the DNA. TRBV21-1 is a known pseudogene. The source is an adult woman who had mild COVID-19 (a few samples of this study predate the infection). Cell type and time point are not known. The specimen was PBMCs or a T cell subset sorted from them (not recorded which). The DNA of the CDR3 is TGTGCCAGCAGCAAAGTTTGGGCAGGGTGGCCCAACGAGCAGTACTTC. This sequence encodes CASSKVWAGWPNEQYF.